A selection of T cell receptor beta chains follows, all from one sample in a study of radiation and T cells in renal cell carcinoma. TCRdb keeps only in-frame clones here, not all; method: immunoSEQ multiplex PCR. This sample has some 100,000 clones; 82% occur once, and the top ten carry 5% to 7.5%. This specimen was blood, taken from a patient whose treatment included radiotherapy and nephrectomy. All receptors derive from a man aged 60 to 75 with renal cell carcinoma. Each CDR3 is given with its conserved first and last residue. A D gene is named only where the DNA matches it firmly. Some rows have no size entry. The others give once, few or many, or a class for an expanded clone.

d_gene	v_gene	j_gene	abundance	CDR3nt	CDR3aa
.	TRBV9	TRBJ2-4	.	TGTGCCAGCAGCGCCGGGACTTCACAAAACATTCAGTACTTC	CASSAGTSQNIQYF
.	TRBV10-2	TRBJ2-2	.	TGCGCCAGCAGTGAGACGACTACAGGGACCGGGGAGCTGTTTTTT	CASSETTTGTGELFF
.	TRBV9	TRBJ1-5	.	TGTGCCAGCAGCCCCCACACAGAACCTGGTCAGCCCCAGCATTTT	CASSPHTEPGQPQHF
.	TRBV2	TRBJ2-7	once	TGTGCCAGCAGTGAGCGCGGGGGCGCTTCCTACGAGCAGTACTTC	CASSERGGASYEQYF
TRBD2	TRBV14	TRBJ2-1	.	TGTGCCAGCAGCCAAGTTCTGGCGGGGTTGGGACTAGCGGGAGATGAGCAGTTCTTC	CASSQVLAGLGLAGDEQFF
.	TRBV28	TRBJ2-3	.	TGTGCCAGCAGTTTGCCCATCACAGATACGCAGTATTTT	CASSLPITDTQYF
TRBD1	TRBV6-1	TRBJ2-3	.	TGTGCCAGCATCAGGACAGGGAGCACAGATACGCAGTATTTT	CASIRTGSTDTQYF
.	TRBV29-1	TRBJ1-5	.	TGCAGCGTTGAAACCTGGCCATTTAGCAATCAGCCCCAGCATTTT	CSVETWPFSNQPQHF
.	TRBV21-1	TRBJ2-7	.	TGTGCCAGCAGCAAAGTTTTGGGACAGGGGGCCTACGAGCAGTACTTC	CASSKVLGQGAYEQYF
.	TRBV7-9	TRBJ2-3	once	TGTGCCAGCAGCTTATGGGTCGCCAGGGCTGGCACAGATACGCAGTATTTT	CASSLWVARAGTDTQYF
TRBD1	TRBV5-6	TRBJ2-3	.	TGTGCCAGCAGTCGACCGGGACAGGGGAGTTTGGATACGCAGTATTTT	CASSRPGQGSLDTQYF
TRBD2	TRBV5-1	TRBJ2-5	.	TGCGCCAGCAGCTTGGGACTAGCGGGGCAAGAGACCCAGTACTTC	CASSLGLAGQETQYF
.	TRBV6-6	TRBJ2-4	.	TGTGCCAGCAGCCGCACGGGCCAAAGTCCTAAAAACATTCAGTACTTC	CASSRTGQSPKNIQYF
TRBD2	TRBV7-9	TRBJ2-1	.	TGTGCCAGCAGCCCGGGACTAGCGGGAGTTGAGGAGCAGTTCTTC	CASSPGLAGVEEQFF
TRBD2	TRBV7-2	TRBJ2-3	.	TGTGCCAGCAGCTTAGCGACGAGCGGGAGGGGGGCAGATACGCAGTATTTT	CASSLATSGRGADTQYF
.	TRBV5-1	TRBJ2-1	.	TGCGCCAGCAGCTCCCAATCGGGTAACTCCTACAATGAGCAGTTCTTC	CASSSQSGNSYNEQFF
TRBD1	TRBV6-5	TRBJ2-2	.	TGTGCCAGCAGTACAGGGGTGGGCACCGGGGAGCTGTTTTTT	CASSTGVGTGELFF
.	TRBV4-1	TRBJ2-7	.	TGCGCCAGCAGCCCGCAATCCGACAGTTACGAGCAGTACTTC	CASSPQSDSYEQYF
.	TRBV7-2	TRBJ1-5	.	TGTGCCAGCAGCTTAGGGGTGGGGGGCAATCAGCCCCAGCATTTT	CASSLGVGGNQPQHF
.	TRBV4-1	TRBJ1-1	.	TGCGCCAGCAGCCCGCGGGAGGCAGTCGGTTACACTGAAGCTTTCTTT	CASSPREAVGYTEAFF
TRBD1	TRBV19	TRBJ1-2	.	TGTGCCAGTAGTCCCGAGCCTTTGACAGGGAAAGAGTCTGGCTACACCTTC	CASSPEPLTGKESGYTF
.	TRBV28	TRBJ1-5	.	TGTGCCAGCAGTTTATGGAGTTCAAATCAGCCCCAGCATTTT	CASSLWSSNQPQHF
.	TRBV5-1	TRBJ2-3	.	TGCGCCAGCAGCTATGGGGGGAGTCGGTTTGGGGAGACAGATACGCAGTATTTT	CASSYGGSRFGETDTQYF
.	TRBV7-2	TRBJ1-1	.	TGTGCCAGCAGCTTAACAGGCCGGACCACTGAAGCTTTCTTT	CASSLTGRTTEAFF
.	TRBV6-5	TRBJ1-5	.	TGTGCCAGCAGTTCCCAGGGAGTAGTCGAGCCCCAGCATTTT	CASSSQGVVEPQHF
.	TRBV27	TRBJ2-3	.	TGTGCCAGCACATCGTCTCTAGCGTCCACAGATACGCAGTATTTT	CASTSSLASTDTQYF
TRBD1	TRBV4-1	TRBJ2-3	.	TGCGCCAGCAGCCAAGCAGGGGGCAGCACAGATACGCAGTATTTT	CASSQAGGSTDTQYF
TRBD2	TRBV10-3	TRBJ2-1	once	TGTGCCATCAGCGTTACTAGCGGGAGAGCAACCTACAATGAGCAGTTCTTC	CAISVTSGRATYNEQFF
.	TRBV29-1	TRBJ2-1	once	TGCAGCGTTGGGCCGTCACGCTACAATGAGCAGTTCTTC	CSVGPSRYNEQFF
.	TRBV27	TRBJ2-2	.	TGTGCCAGCAGTTTACGTAGACAGGCCTCCGGGGAGCTGTTTTTT	CASSLRRQASGELFF
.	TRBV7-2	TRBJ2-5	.	TGTGCCAGCAGCTTGTCGCGGGGCCAAGAGACCCAGTACTTC	CASSLSRGQETQYF
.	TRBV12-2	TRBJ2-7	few	TGTGCAAGTCGCTTAGCGACTAACGAGCAGTACTTC	CASRLATNEQYF
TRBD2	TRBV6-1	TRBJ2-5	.	TGTGCCAGCAGTGACCGGGGGTGGGAGGGGGAGACCCAGTACTTC	CASSDRGWEGETQYF